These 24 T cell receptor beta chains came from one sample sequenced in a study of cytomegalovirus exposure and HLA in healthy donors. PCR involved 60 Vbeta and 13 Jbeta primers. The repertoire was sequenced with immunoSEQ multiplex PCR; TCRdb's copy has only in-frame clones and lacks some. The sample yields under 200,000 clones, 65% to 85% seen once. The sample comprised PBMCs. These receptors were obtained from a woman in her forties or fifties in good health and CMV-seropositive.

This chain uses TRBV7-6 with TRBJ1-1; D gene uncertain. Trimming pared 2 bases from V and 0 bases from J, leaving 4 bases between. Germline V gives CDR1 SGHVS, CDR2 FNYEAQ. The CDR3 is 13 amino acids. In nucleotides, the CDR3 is TGTGCCAGCAGCTTAACGGTGAACACTGAAGCTTTCTTT. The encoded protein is CASSLTVNTEAFF.

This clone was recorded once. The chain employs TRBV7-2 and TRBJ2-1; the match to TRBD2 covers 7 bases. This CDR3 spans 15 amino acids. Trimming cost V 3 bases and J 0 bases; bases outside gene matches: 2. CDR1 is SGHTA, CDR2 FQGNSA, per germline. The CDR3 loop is CASSLVAGSYNEQFF. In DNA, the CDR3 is TGTGCCAGCAGCTTGGTAGCGGGCTCCTACAATGAGCAGTTCTTC.

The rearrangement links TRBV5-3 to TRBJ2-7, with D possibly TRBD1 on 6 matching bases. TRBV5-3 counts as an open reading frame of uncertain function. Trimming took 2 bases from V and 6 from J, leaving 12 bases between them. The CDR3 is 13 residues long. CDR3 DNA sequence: TGTGCCAGAAGCTTCCTACAGGGCGGCGAGCAGTACTTC. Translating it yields CARSFLQGGEQYF.

This CDR3 reads CASSLGGAGGIQPQHF. CDR3 DNA sequence: TGTGCCAGCAGTCTAGGAGGGGCAGGGGGCATTCAGCCCCAGCATTTT. The chain is built from TRBV28 and TRBJ1-5; 8 positions agree with TRBD1. Trimming cost V 5 bases and J 6 bases; bases outside gene matches: 12. In germline, CDR1 is MDHEN, CDR2 SYDVKM. CDR3 length: 16 residues.

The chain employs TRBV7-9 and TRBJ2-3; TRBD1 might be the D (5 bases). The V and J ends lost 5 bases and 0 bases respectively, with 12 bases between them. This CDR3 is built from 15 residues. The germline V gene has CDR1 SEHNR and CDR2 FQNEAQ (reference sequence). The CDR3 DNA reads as TGTGCCAGCAGCGACCCAGACAGAAGCACAGATACGCAGTATTTT. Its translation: CASSDPDRSTDTQYF.

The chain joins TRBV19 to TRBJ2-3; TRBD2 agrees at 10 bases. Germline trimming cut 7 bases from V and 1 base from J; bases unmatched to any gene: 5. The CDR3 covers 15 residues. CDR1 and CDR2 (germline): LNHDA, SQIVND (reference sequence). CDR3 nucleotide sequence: TGTGCCAGTACCTCAACTAGCGGGGGCACAGATACGCAGTATTTT. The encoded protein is CASTSTSGGTDTQYF.

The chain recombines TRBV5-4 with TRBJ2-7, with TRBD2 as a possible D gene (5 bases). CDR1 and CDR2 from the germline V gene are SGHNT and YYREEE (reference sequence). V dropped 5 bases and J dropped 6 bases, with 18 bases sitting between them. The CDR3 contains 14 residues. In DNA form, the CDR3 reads TGTGCCAGCAGTTACACTAGGGCGGCGGGCGAGCAGTACTTC. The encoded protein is CASSYTRAAGEQYF. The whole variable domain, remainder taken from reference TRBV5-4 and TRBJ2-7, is ETGVTQSPTHLIKTRGQQVTLRCSSQSGHNTVSWYQQALGQGPQFIFQYYREEENGRGNFPPRFSGLQFPNYSSELNVNALELDDSALYLCASSYTRAAGEQYFGPGTRLTVT.

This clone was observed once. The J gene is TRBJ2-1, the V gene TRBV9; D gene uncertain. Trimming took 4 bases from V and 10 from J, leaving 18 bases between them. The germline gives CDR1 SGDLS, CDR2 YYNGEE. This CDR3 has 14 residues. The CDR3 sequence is CASSRLLAANEQFF. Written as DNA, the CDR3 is TGTGCCAGCAGCCGCTTATTAGCAGCGAACGAGCAGTTCTTC.

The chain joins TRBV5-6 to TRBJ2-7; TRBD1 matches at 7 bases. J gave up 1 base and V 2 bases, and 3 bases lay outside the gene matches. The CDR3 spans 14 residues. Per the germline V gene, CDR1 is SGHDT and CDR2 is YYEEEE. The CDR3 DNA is TGTGCCAGCAGCTTAGGGACAGCTTCCTACGAGCAGTACTTC. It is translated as CASSLGTASYEQYF.

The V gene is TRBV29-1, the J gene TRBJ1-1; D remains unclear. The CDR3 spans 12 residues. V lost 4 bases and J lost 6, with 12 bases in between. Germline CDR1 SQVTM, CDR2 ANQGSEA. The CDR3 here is CSVGAPPAEAFF. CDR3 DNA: TGCAGCGTTGGGGCCCCCCCGGCTGAAGCTTTCTTT.

CDR3 bases: TGCGCCAGCAGCTCCGGACAGGGCGCAGATACGCAGTATTTT. This translates into CASSSGQGADTQYF. The chain recombines TRBV5-1 with TRBJ2-3, with TRBD1 identical over 8 bases. V shed 3 bases and J 4 bases; nucleotides not matched to a gene: 4. CDR1 is SGHRS and CDR2 is YFSETQ in the germline V gene. The length of the CDR3 is 14 residues.

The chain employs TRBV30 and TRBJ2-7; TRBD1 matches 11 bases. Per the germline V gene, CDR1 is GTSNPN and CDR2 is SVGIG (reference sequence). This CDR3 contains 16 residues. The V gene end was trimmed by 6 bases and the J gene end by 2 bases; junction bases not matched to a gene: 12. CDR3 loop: CACLPRPGQGAYEQYF. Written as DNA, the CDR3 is TGTGCCTGCCTCCCAAGGCCGGGACAGGGGGCCTACGAGCAGTACTTC.

The CDR3 loop reads CASSSSYYQPQHF. Written as DNA, the CDR3 is TGTGCCAGCAGCTCGTCCTATTATCAGCCCCAGCATTTT. V usage is TRBV2 and J usage is TRBJ1-5, with D unclear. Germline V gene data show CDR1 as SNHLY and CDR2 as FYNNEI. This CDR3 region has 13 residues. V was cut by 6 bases and J by 5 bases, with 11 bases left in between.

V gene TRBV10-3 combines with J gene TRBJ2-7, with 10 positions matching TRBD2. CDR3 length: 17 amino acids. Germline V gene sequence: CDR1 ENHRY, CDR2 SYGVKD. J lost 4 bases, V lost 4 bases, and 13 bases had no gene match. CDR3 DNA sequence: TGTGCCATCAGTGGAGCGGGAGGGCCCCCCAAACCTTACGAGCAGTACTTC. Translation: CAISGAGGPPKPYEQYF.

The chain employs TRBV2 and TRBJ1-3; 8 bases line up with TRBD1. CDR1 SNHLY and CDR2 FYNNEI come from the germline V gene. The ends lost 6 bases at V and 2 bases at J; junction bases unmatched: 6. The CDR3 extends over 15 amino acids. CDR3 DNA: TGTGCCAGCAGCCGACAGGGGTTGGCTGGAAACACCATATATTTT. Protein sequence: CASSRQGLAGNTIYF.

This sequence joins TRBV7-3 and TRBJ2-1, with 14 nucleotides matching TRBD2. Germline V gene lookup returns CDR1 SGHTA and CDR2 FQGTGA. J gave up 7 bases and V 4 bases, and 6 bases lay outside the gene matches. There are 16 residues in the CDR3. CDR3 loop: CASSSPGLAGENEQFF. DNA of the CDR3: TGTGCCAGCAGCTCCCCGGGACTAGCGGGAGAAAATGAGCAGTTCTTC.

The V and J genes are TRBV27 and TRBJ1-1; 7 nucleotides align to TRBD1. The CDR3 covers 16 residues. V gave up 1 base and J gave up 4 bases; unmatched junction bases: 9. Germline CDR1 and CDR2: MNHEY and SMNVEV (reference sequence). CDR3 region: CASSLFGQVGSTEAFF. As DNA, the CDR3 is TGTGCCAGCAGTTTATTTGGACAGGTCGGTTCCACTGAAGCTTTCTTT.

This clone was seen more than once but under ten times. CDR3 in amino acids: CASWDRGGSPLHF. The CDR3 DNA sequence: TGTGCCAGTTGGGACAGGGGAGGCTCACCCCTCCACTTT. The V call is TRBV28, the J call TRBJ1-6; 10 nucleotides align to TRBD1. V lost 9 bases and J lost 10; bases outside the gene matches: 6. CDR1 and CDR2 from the germline V gene are MDHEN and SYDVKM. This CDR3 is built from 13 residues.

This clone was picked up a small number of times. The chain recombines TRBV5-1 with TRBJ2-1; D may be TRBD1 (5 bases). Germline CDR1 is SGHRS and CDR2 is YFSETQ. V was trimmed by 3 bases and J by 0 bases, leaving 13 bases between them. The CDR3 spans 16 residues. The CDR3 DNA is TGCGCCAGCAGCTCCTCGACAGTGAGCTCCTACAATGAGCAGTTCTTC. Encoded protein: CASSSSTVSSYNEQFF. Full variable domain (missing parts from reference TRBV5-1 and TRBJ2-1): KAGVTQTPRYLIKTRGQQVTLSCSPISGHRSVSWYQQTPGQGLQFLFEYFSETQRNKGNFPGRFSGRQFSNSRSEMNVSTLELGDSALYLCASSSSTVSSYNEQFFGPGTRLTVL.

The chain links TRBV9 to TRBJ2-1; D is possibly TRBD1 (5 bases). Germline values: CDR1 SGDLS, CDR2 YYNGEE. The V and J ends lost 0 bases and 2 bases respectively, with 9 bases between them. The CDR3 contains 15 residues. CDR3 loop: CASSVVGVAYNEQFF. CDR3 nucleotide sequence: TGTGCCAGCAGCGTAGTAGGGGTTGCCTACAATGAGCAGTTCTTC.

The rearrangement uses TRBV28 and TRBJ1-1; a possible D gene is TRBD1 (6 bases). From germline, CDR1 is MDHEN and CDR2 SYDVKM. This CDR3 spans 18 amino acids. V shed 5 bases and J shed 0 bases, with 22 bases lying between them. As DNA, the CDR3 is TGTGCCAGCAGTCGACCGACCACAGGGTGGATGATGAACACTGAAGCTTTCTTT. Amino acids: CASSRPTTGWMMNTEAFF.

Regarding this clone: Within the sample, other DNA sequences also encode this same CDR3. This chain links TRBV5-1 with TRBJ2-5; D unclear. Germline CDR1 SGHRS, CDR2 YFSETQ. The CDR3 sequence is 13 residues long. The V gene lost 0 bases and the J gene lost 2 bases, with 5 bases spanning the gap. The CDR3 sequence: CASSLGAQETQYF. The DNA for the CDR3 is TGCGCCAGCAGCTTGGGGGCGCAAGAGACCCAGTACTTC.

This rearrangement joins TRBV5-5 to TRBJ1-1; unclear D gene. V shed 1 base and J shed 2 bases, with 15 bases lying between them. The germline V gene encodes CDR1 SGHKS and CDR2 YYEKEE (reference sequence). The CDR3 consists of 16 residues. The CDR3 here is CASSLLPQRANTEAFF. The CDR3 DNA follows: TGTGCCAGCAGCTTGTTACCACAGCGGGCCAACACTGAAGCTTTCTTT. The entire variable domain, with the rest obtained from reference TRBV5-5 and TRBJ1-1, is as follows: DAGVTQSPTHLIKTRGQQVTLRCSPISGHKSVSWYQQVLGQGPQFIFQYYEKEERGRGNFPDRFSARQFPNYSSELNVNALLLGDSALYLCASSLLPQRANTEAFFGQGTRLTVV.

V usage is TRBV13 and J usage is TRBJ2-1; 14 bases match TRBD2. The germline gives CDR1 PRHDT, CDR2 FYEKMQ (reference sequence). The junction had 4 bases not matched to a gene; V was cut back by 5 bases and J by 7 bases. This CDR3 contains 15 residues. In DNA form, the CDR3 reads TGTGCCAGCAGCCAGGGACTAGCGGGGGCAAATGAGCAGTTCTTC. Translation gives CASSQGLAGANEQFF.